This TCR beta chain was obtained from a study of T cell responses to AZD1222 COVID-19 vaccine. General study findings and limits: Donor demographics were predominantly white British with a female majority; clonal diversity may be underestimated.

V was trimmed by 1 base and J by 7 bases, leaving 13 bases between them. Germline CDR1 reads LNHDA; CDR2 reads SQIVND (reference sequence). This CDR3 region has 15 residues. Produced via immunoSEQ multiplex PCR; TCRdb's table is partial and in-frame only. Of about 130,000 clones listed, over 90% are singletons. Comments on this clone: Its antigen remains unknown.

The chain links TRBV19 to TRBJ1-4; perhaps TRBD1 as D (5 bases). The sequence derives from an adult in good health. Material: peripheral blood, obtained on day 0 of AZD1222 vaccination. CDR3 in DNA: TGTGCCAGTAGTATAGTGGGCAGGGAAGGTGAAAAACTGTTTTTT. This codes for CASSIVGREGEKLFF.